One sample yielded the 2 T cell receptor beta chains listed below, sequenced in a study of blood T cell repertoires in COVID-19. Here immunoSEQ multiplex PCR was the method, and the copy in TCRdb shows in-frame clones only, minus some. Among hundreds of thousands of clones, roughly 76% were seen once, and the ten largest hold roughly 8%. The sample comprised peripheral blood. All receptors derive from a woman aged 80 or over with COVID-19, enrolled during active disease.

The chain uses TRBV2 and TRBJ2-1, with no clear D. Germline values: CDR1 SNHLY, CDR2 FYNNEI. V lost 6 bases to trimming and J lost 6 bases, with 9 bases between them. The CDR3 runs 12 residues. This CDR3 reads CASRLGLNEQFF. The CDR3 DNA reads TGTGCCAGCAGACTGGGCCTCAATGAGCAGTTCTTC.

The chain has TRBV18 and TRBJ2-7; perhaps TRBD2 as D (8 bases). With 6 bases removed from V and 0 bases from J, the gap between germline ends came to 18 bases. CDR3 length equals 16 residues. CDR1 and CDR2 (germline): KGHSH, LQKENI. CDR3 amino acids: CASSRRGGDSSYEQYF. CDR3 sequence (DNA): TGTGCCAGCTCCCGACGGGGGGGGGACAGCTCCTACGAGCAGTACTTC.